Listed below are T cell receptor beta chains from one sample, sequenced in a study of blood T cell repertoires in COVID-19. This table comes from immunoSEQ multiplex PCR, and its TCRdb copy is limited to in-frame clones, with some not included. Found here are about 39,000 clones, approximately 90% of them singletons; the top ten hold roughly 2%. Sequencing was done on a sample of peripheral blood. All receptors derive from a man in his fifties or sixties with active COVID-19. CDR3s include the opening cysteine and the closing phenylalanine or tryptophan. Each record gives: CDR3 protein, CDR3 DNA, J gene, V gene, clone size, D gene. The D gene is left open where the match is weak. Clone size is stated in some rows and not others, as once, few, many or a class when expanded.

CASSFGYLGSGEETQYF	TGCGCCAGCAGCTTCGGGTACCTAGGGAGTGGGGAAGAGACCCAGTACTTC	TRBJ2-5	TRBV5-1	NA	NA
CASSYPSPDSENTIYF	TGTGCCAGCAGTTACCCCAGCCCTGACTCTGAAAACACCATATATTTT	TRBJ1-3	TRBV6-5	NA	NA
CAISEQGAQTEAFF	TGTGCCATCAGTGAACAGGGGGCGCAGACTGAAGCTTTCTTT	TRBJ1-1	TRBV10-3	NA	TRBD1
CASSPYYRERGNTIYF	TGCGCCAGCAGCCCATATTACAGGGAGCGGGGAAACACCATATATTTT	TRBJ1-3	TRBV4-3	NA	NA
CAWEGNFNSPLHF	TGTGCCTGGGAGGGGAATTTTAATTCACCCCTCCACTTT	TRBJ1-6	TRBV30	NA	NA
CASSLSRENYGYTF	TGTGCCAGCAGTTTATCCCGGGAAAACTATGGCTACACCTTC	TRBJ1-2	TRBV27	once	NA
CASSLVTAGYTDTQYF	TGTGCCAGCAGCTTAGTTACAGCGGGATACACAGATACGCAGTATTTT	TRBJ2-3	TRBV11-2	NA	TRBD2
CASSLDGASGMEQFF	TGTGCCAGCAGCTTGGACGGGGCTAGCGGGATGGAGCAGTTCTTC	TRBJ2-1	TRBV5-4	NA	TRBD2
CASSLGLEFNSPLHF	TGTGCCAGCAGTTTAGGTCTGGAGTTCAATTCACCCCTCCACTTT	TRBJ1-6	TRBV27	NA	NA
CASSQEGRGFYQPQHF	TGTGCCAGCAGCCAAGAGGGAAGGGGATTCTATCAGCCCCAGCATTTT	TRBJ1-5	TRBV4-2	NA	NA
CASSLDYFRTDTQYF	TGTGCCAGCAGCCTCGACTATTTTCGGACAGATACGCAGTATTTT	TRBJ2-3	TRBV3-1/TRBV3-2	NA	NA
CASSLEVRQGGGYTF	TGTGCCAGCAGCTTAGAAGTTCGGCAGGGCGGAGGCTACACCTTC	TRBJ1-2	TRBV7-2	NA	NA
CASSSRHGLMNTEAFF	TGTGCCAGCAGCTCCAGACACGGACTCATGAACACTGAAGCTTTCTTT	TRBJ1-1	TRBV7-2	few	NA